The entry below describes one TCR beta chain. These data belong to a study of blood T cell repertoires in COVID-19. Study in general: Some COVID-19 samples were acute and others convalescent; all came from the United States, Italy and Spain. The analysed material was cDNA or gDNA that came from T cells, B-cell-depleted T cells, or PBMCs.

Authors' analysis steps: Reference gene primer amplification in the assay estimated nucleated cell counts. Generated by immunoSEQ multiplex PCR, the TCRdb table keeps only in-frame clones and is missing some. That table is the source of V, J and clone size, and D and trimming were worked out from the DNA. This table holds 15,000 to 20,000 clones, around 91% found once. This CDR3 comprises 17 residues. The germline V gene encodes CDR1 MGHRA and CDR2 YSYEKL. Trimming took off 5 bases at V and 3 bases at J, with 20 bases between the two ends. This TCR was recovered from a man aged 60 to 75 with active COVID-19. The specimen sequenced was peripheral blood. This chain connects TRBV4-1 to TRBJ1-5; D may be TRBD1 (6 bases). The CDR3, as DNA: TGCGCCAGCAGCGAAAATACAGGGACATTTACCAATCAGCCCCAGCATTTT. It is translated as CASSENTGTFTNQPQHF.